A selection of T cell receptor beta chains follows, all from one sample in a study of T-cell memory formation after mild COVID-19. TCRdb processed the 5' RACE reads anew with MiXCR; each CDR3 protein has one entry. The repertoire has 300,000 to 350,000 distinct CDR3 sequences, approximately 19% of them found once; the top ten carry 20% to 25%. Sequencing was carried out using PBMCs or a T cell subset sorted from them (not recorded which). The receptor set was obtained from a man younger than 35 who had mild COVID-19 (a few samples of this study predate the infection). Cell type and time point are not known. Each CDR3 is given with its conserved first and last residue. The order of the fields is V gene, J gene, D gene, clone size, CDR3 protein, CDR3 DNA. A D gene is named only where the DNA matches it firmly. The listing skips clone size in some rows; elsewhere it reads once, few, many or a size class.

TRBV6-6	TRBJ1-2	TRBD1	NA	CASSYLAGGYYGYTF	TGTGCCAGCAGTTACCTGGCAGGGGGGTACTATGGCTACACCTTC
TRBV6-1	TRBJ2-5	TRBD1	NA	CASGDRAQETQYF	TGTGCCAGCGGGGACAGGGCCCAAGAGACCCAGTACTTC
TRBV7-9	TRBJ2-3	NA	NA	CASSPYRLSTDTQYF	TGTGCCAGCAGCCCATATAGGTTGAGCACAGATACGCAGTATTTT
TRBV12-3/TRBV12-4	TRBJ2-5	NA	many	CASSLVLVAGEETQYF	TGTGCCAGCAGTTTAGTATTGGTGGCAGGGGAAGAGACCCAGTACTTC
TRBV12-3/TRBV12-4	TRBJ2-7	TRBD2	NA	CASTTGLAGYEQYF	TGTGCCAGCACCACGGGACTAGCTGGCTACGAGCAGTACTTC
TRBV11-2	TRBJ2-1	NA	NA	CASSFSRRQGGTSNEQFF	TGTGCCAGCAGCTTTTCGCGCAGACAGGGAGGAACTTCCAATGAGCAGTTCTTC
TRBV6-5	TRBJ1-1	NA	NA	CASRRVPNTEAFF	TGTGCCAGCAGACGGGTGCCGAACACTGAAGCTTTCTTT
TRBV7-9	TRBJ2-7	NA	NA	CASSAGSSYEQYF	TGTGCCAGCAGCGCTGGGAGCTCCTACGAGCAGTACTTC
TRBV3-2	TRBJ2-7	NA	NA	CASRRGVREQYF	TGTGCCAGCAGAAGGGGGGTCAGGGAGCAGTACTTC
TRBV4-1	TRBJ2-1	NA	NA	CASSQQGGRSYNEQFF	TGCGCCAGCAGCCAACAGGGGGGTAGGTCCTACAATGAGCAGTTCTTC
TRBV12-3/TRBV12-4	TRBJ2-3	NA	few	CASSTRDSTDTQYF	TGTGCCAGCAGCACCCGGGACAGCACAGATACGCAGTATTTT
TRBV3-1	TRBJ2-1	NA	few	CASSMVGQSSYNEQFF	TGTGCCAGCAGCATGGTAGGACAGAGCTCCTACAATGAGCAGTTCTTC
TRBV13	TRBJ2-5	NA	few	CASSTRQEETQYF	TGTGCCAGCAGCACTCGACAGGAAGAGACCCAGTACTTC
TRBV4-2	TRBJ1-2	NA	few	CASSQNVRETYGYTF	TGTGCCAGCAGCCAAAATGTCAGGGAGACCTATGGCTACACCTTC
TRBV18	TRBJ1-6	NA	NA	CASSWQGTGNSPLHF	TGTGCCAGCTCATGGCAGGGGACGGGAAATTCACCCCTCCACTTT
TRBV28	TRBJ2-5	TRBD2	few	CASRPGGETQYF	TGTGCCAGCCGGCCCGGGGGGGAGACCCAGTACTTC
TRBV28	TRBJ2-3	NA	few	CASSATEDTQYF	TGTGCCAGCAGCGCAACTGAGGATACGCAGTATTTT
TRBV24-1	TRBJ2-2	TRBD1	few	CATSDYRGLNTGELFF	TGTGCCACCAGTGATTACAGGGGGCTGAACACCGGGGAGCTGTTTTTT
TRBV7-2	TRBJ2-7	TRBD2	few	CASSLSWEGSSRAYEQYF	TGTGCCAGCAGCTTATCCTGGGAGGGTAGCTCCCGGGCCTACGAGCAGTACTTC
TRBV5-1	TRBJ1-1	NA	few	CASTASENTEAFF	TGCGCCAGCACCGCCTCTGAGAACACTGAAGCTTTCTTT
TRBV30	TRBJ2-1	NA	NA	CAWSASYKGEQFF	TGTGCCTGGAGTGCCTCGTATAAGGGTGAGCAGTTCTTC
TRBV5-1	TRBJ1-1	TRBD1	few	CASSWTGTENTEAFF	TGCGCCAGCAGCTGGACAGGGACGGAGAACACTGAAGCTTTCTTT
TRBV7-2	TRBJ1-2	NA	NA	CASSYRDSSYGYTF	TGTGCCAGCAGTTACCGGGACTCCTCCTATGGCTACACCTTC
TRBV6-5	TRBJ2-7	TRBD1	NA	CASILRQGGNEQYF	TGTGCCAGCATCCTGAGACAGGGGGGCAACGAGCAGTACTTC
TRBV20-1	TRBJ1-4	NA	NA	CSARLLGGPGEKLFF	TGCAGTGCTAGGCTCCTGGGAGGGCCGGGTGAAAAACTGTTTTTT
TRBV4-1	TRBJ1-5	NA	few	CASSRTPRDQPQHF	TGCGCCAGCAGTCGGACCCCCAGAGATCAGCCCCAGCATTTT
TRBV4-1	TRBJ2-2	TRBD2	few	CASSSRRAGTNTGELFF	TGCGCCAGCAGCTCCCGCCGAGCGGGGACGAACACCGGGGAGCTGTTTTTT
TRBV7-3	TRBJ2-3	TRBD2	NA	CASSHIRVAGDNTQYF	TGTGCCAGCAGCCATATACGGGTAGCGGGGGACAATACGCAGTATTTT
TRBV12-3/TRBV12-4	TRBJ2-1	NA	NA	CATSLNEQFF	TGTGCCACCTCTCTCAATGAGCAGTTCTTC
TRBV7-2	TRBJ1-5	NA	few	CASSLVQVGQPQHF	TGTGCCAGCAGCTTAGTACAGGTGGGGCAGCCCCAGCATTTT
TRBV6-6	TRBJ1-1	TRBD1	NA	CASSYSRDRGGKNTEAFF	TGTGCCAGCAGTTACTCCCGGGACAGGGGTGGCAAGAACACTGAAGCTTTCTTT
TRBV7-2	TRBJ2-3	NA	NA	CASRPGSASDTQYF	TGTGCCAGCAGGCCGGGGAGCGCTTCAGATACGCAGTATTTT
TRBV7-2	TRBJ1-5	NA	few	CASSLETGLYQPQHF	TGTGCCAGCAGCTTAGAGACAGGCCTTTATCAGCCCCAGCATTTT
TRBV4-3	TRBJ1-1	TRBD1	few	CASSQGGRDSRMNTEAFF	TGCGCCAGCAGCCAAGGGGGGAGGGACAGCCGCATGAACACTGAAGCTTTCTTT
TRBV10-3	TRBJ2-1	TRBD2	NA	CAISESKAGGYNEQFF	TGTGCCATCAGTGAGTCGAAGGCGGGGGGATACAATGAGCAGTTCTTC
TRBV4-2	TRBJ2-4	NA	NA	CASSQDLWKNIQYF	TGTGCCAGCAGCCAAGATCTCTGGAAAAACATTCAGTACTTC
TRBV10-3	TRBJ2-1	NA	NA	CAISVGAAGEQFF	TGTGCCATCAGTGTTGGGGCGGCCGGTGAGCAGTTCTTC